This entry concerns a single T cell receptor (beta chain). This clonotype appeared a few times. Its antigen specificity is not known. One base away there is no much larger clone; base qualities are not given. The data stem from a study of post-analysis software for immune sequencing data (dated by TCRdb to the mid-2010s). At the level of the whole study: Relapsing-remitting, secondary progressive and progressive-relapsing multiple sclerosis were recorded as disease courses, and subtype annotation was lacking for some patients. A subset of samples was prepared in parallel using single-end sample barcoding, then pooled and co-amplified after Illumina adapter ligation. The patient repertoires were set against approximately 10 previously published healthy control repertoires from donors whose ages ranged from roughly 6 to 27 years. On the study overall, not on this receptor specifically: Direct clustering with F measure showed strong co-clustering of samples prepared in the same batch, prompting a batch-effect correction. Normalized Chao1 diversity was significantly lower in multiple sclerosis patients than controls, suggesting substantial peripheral T-cell clonal expansion. Patients showed significantly higher frequencies than controls for a handful of TRBV segments, among them TRBV5-6, TRBV5-1 and TRBV20-1. The control group was slightly older than the multiple sclerosis patient group.

The receptor library was made with PCR. Sequencing took place on an Illumina HiSeq 2500. To reduce PCR and sequencing biases, unique molecular identifiers were built into the TCR beta cDNA libraries. Per 1 to 10 million input T cells, approximately 500,000 cDNA molecules were obtained, such that each molecule approximated one T cell. The patient libraries were prepared and sequenced using the same protocol as the earlier healthy control dataset. Samples belonging to the same batch were prepared together, multiplexed and sequenced on a shared HiSeq lane. In the original analysis: MIGEC was used to process the raw barcoded reads, and molecular identifier groups with only a single read were discarded before consensus assembly and CDR3 extraction. VDJtools was used for post-analysis of the clonotype tables, with diversity normalized by down-sampling every dataset to the smallest sample size. Repertoire overlap clustering matched CDR3 amino acid but not nucleotide sequences to correct batch-related cross-sample contamination. TCRdb ran its own pipeline on the public reads, namely fastp trimming at Q25 and MiXCR clone calling, and kept in-frame beta chains. Here each entry gathers all rows of one CDR3 protein and keeps the most common genes and DNA. TCRdb's processing, not the authors', yielded these V and J calls. The sample profile shows 350,000 to 450,000 distinct CDR3 sequences; roughly 36% of them were found once. The biggest ten clones account for around 15% of the sample.

To demonstrate the VDJtools post-analysis software, the study profiled TCR beta repertoires from the peripheral blood of about a dozen young patients with multiple sclerosis. Multiple sclerosis patients were children and adolescents aged about 6 to 16 years. From the cysteine through the phenylalanine, the CDR3 covers 13 amino acids. The entry retains the CDR3 DNA only, 39 bases that are in frame from base 1. The germline V gene sets CDR1 to MNHNS and CDR2 to SASEGT. V lost 5 bases and J lost 3 bases; the stretch between them is 11 bases long. The sample taken for sequencing was blood. Recombination joined TRBV6-1 with TRBJ2-7, with no confident D gene call. The sequence was collected from a girl aged 5-17 years with multiple sclerosis. This receptor carries the CDR3 CASSPSGVYEQYF. The nucleotides are TGTGCCAGCAGTCCATCTGGGGTCTACGAGCAGTACTTC.